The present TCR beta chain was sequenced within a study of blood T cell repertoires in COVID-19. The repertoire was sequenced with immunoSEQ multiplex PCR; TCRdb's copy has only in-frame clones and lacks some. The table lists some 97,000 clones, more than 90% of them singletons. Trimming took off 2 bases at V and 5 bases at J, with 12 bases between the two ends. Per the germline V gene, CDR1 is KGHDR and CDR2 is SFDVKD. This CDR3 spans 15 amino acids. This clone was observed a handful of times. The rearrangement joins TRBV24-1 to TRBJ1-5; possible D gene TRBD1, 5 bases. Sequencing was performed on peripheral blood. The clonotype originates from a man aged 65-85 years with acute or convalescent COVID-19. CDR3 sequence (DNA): TGTGCCACCAGTGATTCCCAGGGTGGTGATCAGCCCCAGCATTTT. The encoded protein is CATSDSQGGDQPQHF.